This TCR beta chain was identified in a study of shared clonotypes between healthy human individuals. Study summary: Donors had three CD4 naive, three CD4 memory, two CD8 naive and one CD8 memory plate apiece.

Genomic DNA (from each subset) was split evenly across several immunoSEQ plates. Using immunoSEQ multiplex PCR, the repertoire was profiled, and TCRdb retains in-frame clones only, with some absent. The profile shows a few million clones, approximately 92% of them singletons. CDR1 and CDR2 (germline): SGHNT, YYREEE (reference sequence). The CDR3 consists of 15 residues. After removal of 2 bases from V and 4 bases from J, the junction contained 2 bases not matched to a gene. This TCR was sampled from a man aged 18 to 30 in good health. V and J are TRBV5-4 and TRBJ2-6, with TRBD2 matching 8 bases. The sequenced sample was naive CD4+ T cells sorted from blood. Subset of the sample: CD45RA+ positively selected. This CDR3 is CASSFPGGGANVLTF. CDR3 sequence (DNA): TGTGCCAGCAGCTTCCCGGGAGGGGGGGCCAACGTCCTGACTTTC.